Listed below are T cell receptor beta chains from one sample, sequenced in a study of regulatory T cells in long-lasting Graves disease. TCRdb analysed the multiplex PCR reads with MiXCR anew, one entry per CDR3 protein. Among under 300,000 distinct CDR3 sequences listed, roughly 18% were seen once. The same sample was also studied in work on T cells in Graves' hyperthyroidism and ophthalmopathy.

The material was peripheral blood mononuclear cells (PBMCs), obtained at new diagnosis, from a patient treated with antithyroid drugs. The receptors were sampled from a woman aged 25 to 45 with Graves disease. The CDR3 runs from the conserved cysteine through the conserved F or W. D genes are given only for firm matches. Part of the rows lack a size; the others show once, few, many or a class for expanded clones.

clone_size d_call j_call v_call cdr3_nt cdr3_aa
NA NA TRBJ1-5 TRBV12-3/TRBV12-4 TGTGCCAGCAGTTGGGCAGGTAACAGCAATCAGCCCCAGCATTTT CASSWAGNSNQPQHF
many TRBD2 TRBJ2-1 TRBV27 TGTGCCAGCAGTCAATTGGCTAGCGGGGGATCCTTGCAGTTCTTC CASSQLASGGSLQFF
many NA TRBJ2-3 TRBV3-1 TGTGCCAGCAGCCAAGGGGCCCCGTACGCGGTAGATACGCAGTATTTT CASSQGAPYAVDTQYF
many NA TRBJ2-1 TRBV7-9 TGTGCCAGCAGCTTAGTGGGAGGCTCCTACAATGAGCAGTTCTTC CASSLVGGSYNEQFF
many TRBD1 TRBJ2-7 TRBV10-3 TGTGCCATCAGTGACCCCGGGACAGGGGGCTTCCTCTCCTACGAGCAGTACTTC CAISDPGTGGFLSYEQYF
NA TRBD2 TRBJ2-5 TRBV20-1 TGCAGTGCTAGTCCGGCTAGCGGGGGGGCGGGGGAGACCCAGTACTTC CSASPASGGAGETQYF
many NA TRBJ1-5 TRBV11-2 TGTGCCAGCAGCTTGACAGGATTACGCAATCAGCCCCAGCATTTT CASSLTGLRNQPQHF
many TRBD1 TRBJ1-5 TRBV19 TGTGCCAGTAGCCAAAGGCGACAGGGTACCTTCGGCAATCAGCCCCAGCATTTT CASSQRRQGTFGNQPQHF
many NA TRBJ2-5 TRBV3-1 TGTGCCAGCAGCCAAGAGGGGGTATATCAGTACTTC CASSQEGVYQYF
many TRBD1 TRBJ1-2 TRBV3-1 TGTGCCAGCAGCCAATCGGACAGGGCTAACTATGGCTACACCTTC CASSQSDRANYGYTF
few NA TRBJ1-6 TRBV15 TGTGCCACCAGCAGAGGGCAGAGCTCCTATAATTCACCCCTCCACTTT CATSRGQSSYNSPLHF
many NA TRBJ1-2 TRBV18 TGTGCCAGCTCACCAGGAGGGGACGCCTATGGCTACACCTTC CASSPGGDAYGYTF
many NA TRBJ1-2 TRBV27 TGTGCCAGCAGTCTTTCAGGGGCGTCTAACTATGGCTACACCTTC CASSLSGASNYGYTF
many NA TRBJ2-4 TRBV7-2 TGTGCCAGCAGCTTAGCGAGGGGAGAAAACATTCAGTACTTC CASSLARGENIQYF
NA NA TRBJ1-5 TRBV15 TGTGCCACCAGCAGAGCTCGCCAGCCCCAGCATTTT CATSRARQPQHF
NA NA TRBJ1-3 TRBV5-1 TGCGCCAGCAGGGAAGCCCCCAGAAACACCATATATTTT CASREAPRNTIYF
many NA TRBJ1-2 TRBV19 TGTGCCAGTCAACTGGTCCGGGCTAACTATGGCTACACCTTC CASQLVRANYGYTF
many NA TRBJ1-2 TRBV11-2 TGTGCCAGCAGCTTAGTCCGTTTTGGGACGGCGGGCTACACCTTC CASSLVRFGTAGYTF
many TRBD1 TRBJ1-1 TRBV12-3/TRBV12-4 TGTGCCAGCACCCACCGGGACAGGAACACTGAAGCTTTCTTT CASTHRDRNTEAFF
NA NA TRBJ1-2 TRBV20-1 TGCAGTGCTACAAAGGGGTGGGGCTATGGCTACACCTTC CSATKGWGYGYTF
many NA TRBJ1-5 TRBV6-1 TGTGCCAGCAGTGATAAAAAAGGGGGGGGCTTCCTTAGCAATCAGCCCCAGCATTTT CASSDKKGGGFLSNQPQHF
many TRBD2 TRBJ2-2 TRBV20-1 TGCAGTGCTAGATTGACTAGCGGGGGGACAGCGACCGGGGAGCTGTTTTTT CSARLTSGGTATGELFF
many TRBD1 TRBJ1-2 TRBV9 TGTGCCAGCAGCGTAGAACCCAGGGGGGATAACTATGGCTACACCTTC CASSVEPRGDNYGYTF
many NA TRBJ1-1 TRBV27 TGTGCCAGCAGTTATTCCTTCATGAACACTGAAGCTTTCTTT CASSYSFMNTEAFF
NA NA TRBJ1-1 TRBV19 TGTGCCAGTAGTATGGGAGTATGGCGTCAGGGAGTAACTGAAGCTCTCTTT CASSMGVWRQGVTEALF
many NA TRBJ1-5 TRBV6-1 TGTGCCAGCAGTGAAGGACAGGGCAATCAGCCCCAGCATTTT CASSEGQGNQPQHF
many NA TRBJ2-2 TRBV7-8 TGTGCCAGCAGCTTACGACAGGACACCGGGGAGCTGTTTTTT CASSLRQDTGELFF
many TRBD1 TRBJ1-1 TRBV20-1 TGCAGTGCTCCGGACAGGGAGGGTGGCACTGAAGCTTTCTTT CSAPDREGGTEAFF
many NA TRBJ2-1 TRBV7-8 TGTGCCAGCAGCTTAGTGGCAGCCTACAATGAGCAGTTCTTC CASSLVAAYNEQFF